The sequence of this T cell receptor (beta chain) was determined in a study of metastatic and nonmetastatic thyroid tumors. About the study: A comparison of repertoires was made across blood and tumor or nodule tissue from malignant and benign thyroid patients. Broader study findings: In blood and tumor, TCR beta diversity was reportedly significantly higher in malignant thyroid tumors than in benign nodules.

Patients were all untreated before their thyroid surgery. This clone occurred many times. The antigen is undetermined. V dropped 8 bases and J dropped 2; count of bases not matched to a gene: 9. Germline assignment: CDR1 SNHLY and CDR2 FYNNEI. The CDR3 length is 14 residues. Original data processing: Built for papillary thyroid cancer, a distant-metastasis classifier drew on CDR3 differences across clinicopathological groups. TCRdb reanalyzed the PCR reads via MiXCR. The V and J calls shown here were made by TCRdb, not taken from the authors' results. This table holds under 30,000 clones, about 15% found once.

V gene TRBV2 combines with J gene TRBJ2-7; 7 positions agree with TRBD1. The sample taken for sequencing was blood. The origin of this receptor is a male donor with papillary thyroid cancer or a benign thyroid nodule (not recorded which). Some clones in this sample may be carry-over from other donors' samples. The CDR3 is CASWSGTDPYEQYF. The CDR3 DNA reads TGTGCCAGCTGGTCTGGGACAGACCCCTACGAGCAGTACTTC. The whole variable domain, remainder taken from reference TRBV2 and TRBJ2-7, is EPEVTQTPSHQVTQMGQEVILRCVPISNHLYFYWYRQILGQKVEFLVSFYNNEISEKSEIFDDQFSVERPDGSNFTLKIRSTKLEDSAMYFCASWSGTDPYEQYFGPGTRLTVT.